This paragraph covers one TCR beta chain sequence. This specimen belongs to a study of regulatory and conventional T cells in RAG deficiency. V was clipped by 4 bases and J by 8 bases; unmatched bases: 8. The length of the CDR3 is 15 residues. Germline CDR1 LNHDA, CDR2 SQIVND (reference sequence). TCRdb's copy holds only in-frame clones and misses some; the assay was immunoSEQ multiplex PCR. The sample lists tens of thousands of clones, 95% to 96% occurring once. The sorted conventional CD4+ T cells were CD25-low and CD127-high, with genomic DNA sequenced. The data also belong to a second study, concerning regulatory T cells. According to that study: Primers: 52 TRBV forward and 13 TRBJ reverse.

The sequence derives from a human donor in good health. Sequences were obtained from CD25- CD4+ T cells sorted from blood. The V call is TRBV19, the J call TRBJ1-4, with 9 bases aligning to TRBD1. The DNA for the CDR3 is TGTGCCAGTAGTAGATCCGGGACAGGGAACGAAAAACTGTTTTTT. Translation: CASSRSGTGNEKLFF. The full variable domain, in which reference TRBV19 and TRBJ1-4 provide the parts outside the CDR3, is DGGITQSPKYLFRKEGQNVTLSCEQNLNHDAMYWYRQDPGQGLRLIYYSQIVNDFQKGDIAEGYSVSREKKESFPLTVTSAQKNPTAFYLCASSRSGTGNEKLFFGSGTQLSVL.